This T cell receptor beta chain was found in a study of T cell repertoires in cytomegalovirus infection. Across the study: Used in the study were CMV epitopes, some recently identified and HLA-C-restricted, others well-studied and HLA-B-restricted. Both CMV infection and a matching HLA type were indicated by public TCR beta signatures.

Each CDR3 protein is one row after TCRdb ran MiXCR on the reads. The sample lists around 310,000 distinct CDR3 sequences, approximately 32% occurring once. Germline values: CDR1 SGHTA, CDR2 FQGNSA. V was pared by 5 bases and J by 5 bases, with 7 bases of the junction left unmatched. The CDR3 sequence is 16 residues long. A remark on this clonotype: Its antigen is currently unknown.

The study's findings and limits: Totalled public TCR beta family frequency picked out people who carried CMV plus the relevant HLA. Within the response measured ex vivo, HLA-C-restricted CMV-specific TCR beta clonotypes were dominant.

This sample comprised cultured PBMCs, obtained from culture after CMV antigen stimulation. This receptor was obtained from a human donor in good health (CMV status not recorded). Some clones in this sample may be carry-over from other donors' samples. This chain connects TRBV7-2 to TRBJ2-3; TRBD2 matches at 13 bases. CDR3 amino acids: CASSATSGGPGDTQYF. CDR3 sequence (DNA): TGTGCCAGCAGCGCGACTAGCGGGGGGCCAGGAGATACGCAGTATTTT.